A selection of T cell receptor beta chains follows, all from one sample in a study of vaccination effects on CD4 cells after COVID-19. TCRdb's table, derived via immunoSEQ multiplex PCR, lists solely in-frame clones and lacks some. This sample has 50,000 to 65,000 clones, with 75% to 90% found just once. These TCRs are of unknown antigen specificity. The input for sequencing was CD4+ T cells from PBMCs cultured with HCoV-229E spike peptides, taken before COVID-19 vaccination. The receptors were gathered from a human donor who received a COVID-19 vaccine. Both conserved end residues are part of each CDR3. D genes are given only for firm matches. Expanded clones are given a class, and other clones once, few, many or no size at all.

j_gene | d_gene | v_gene | abundance | CDR3nt | CDR3aa
TRBJ1-6 | . | TRBV3-1/TRBV3-2 | . | TGTGCCAGCAGCCAAGGCGGGGGTGATTCACCCCTCCACTTT | CASSQGGGDSPLHF
TRBJ1-2 | TRBD1 | TRBV5-1 | . | TGCGCCAGCAGCTTGAGTCCTACAGGGGGCGGGTATGGCTACACCTTC | CASSLSPTGGGYGYTF
TRBJ2-2 | . | TRBV7-9 | . | TGTGCCAGCAGCTTAGTTGGGACAACTCCGAACACCGGGGAGCTGTTTTTT | CASSLVGTTPNTGELFF
TRBJ1-1 | . | TRBV12-3/TRBV12-4 | few | TGTGCCAGCAGTTTCCGGAGGACTGAAGCTTTCTTT | CASSFRRTEAFF
TRBJ1-2 | TRBD1 | TRBV2 | . | TGTGCCAGCAGTGGGGACAGGTCCTACTATGGCTACACCTTC | CASSGDRSYYGYTF
TRBJ2-5 | . | TRBV7-2 | . | TGTGCCAGCAGCTCCGTCCCCGGGACACCTTACTTC | CASSSVPGTPYF
TRBJ1-6 | . | TRBV6-5 | . | TGTGCCAGCAGGAACAGGGATTCACCCCTCCACTTT | CASRNRDSPLHF
TRBJ1-2 | . | TRBV6-5 | few | TGTGCCAGCTCGAGGATCTCTTCGGTTGGCTACACCTTC | CASSRISSVGYTF
TRBJ1-2 | . | TRBV5-1 | . | TGCGCCAGCAGTCCCCCGGGACAAAACTATGGCTACACCTTC | CASSPPGQNYGYTF
TRBJ2-1 | TRBD2 | TRBV7-8 | . | TGTGCCAGCAGCAGAGGGACTAGCGGGGCCAATGAGCAGTTCTTC | CASSRGTSGANEQFF
TRBJ2-5 | . | TRBV7-9 | . | TGTGCCAGCAGCTTCAGTCAGATCCTAGAGACCCAGTACTTC | CASSFSQILETQYF
TRBJ2-5 | . | TRBV30 | once | TGTGCCTGGAGTACCCTGGAGGGGCGGGAGACCCAGTACTTC | CAWSTLEGRETQYF
TRBJ1-2 | TRBD1 | TRBV2 | few | TGTGCCAGCACGCGACAGGGGATTTACTATGGCTACACCTTC | CASTRQGIYYGYTF
TRBJ1-1 | . | TRBV7-9 | . | TGTGCCAGCAGCTTTGGGACGGGGAACACTGAAGCTTTCTTT | CASSFGTGNTEAFF
TRBJ1-3 | . | TRBV2 | . | TGTGCCAGCAGTGTGAGTTGGCAGGGTTCAAACACCATATATTTT | CASSVSWQGSNTIYF
TRBJ1-5 | TRBD1 | TRBV18 | . | TGTGCCAGCTCACCCCGACAGGGGAATCAGCCCCAGCATTTT | CASSPRQGNQPQHF
TRBJ2-5 | . | TRBV4-1 | once | TGCGCCAGCAGCCAAGATCCTGGGGCAGCGATGATGGAGACCCAGTACTTC | CASSQDPGAAMMETQYF
TRBJ2-5 | . | TRBV6-4 | . | TGTGCCAGCACTTCCCCCGTAGTGGAGACCCAGTACTTC | CASTSPVVETQYF
TRBJ2-3 | TRBD1 | TRBV6-2/TRBV6-3 | . | TGTGCCAGCAGTTTCACAGGGGTAGATACGCAGTATTTT | CASSFTGVDTQYF
TRBJ2-5 | . | TRBV19 | . | TGTGCCAGTAGCTGGGGGGAGACCCAGTACTTC | CASSWGETQYF
TRBJ2-1 | TRBD2 | TRBV7-2 | . | TGTGCCAGCAGCTCTCCGAGCGGGGGGGCATACAATGAGCAGTTCTTC | CASSSPSGGAYNEQFF
TRBJ1-2 | . | TRBV9 | . | TGTGCCAGCAGCGTAGGTTCAGGTTACCGAAAAGGCTACACCTTC | CASSVGSGYRKGYTF
TRBJ1-2 | . | TRBV20-1 | . | TGCAGTGCTAGTGGGGAGAGCTATGGCTACACCTTC | CSASGESYGYTF
TRBJ1-1 | . | TRBV28 | . | TGTGCCAGCATTCCATCCGGACAACTGAACACTGAAGCTTTCTTT | CASIPSGQLNTEAFF
TRBJ1-2 | . | TRBV6-4 | few | TGTGCCAGCAGCAACTGGGAGGGTTCTGGGATGGGGGGCCTTTATGGCTACACCTTC | CASSNWEGSGMGGLYGYTF
TRBJ2-3 | . | TRBV12-3/TRBV12-4 | . | TGTGCCGGGACCGCTAGCACAGATACGCAGTATTTT | CAGTASTDTQYF
TRBJ2-1 | . | TRBV6-1 | . | TGTGCCAGCAGTGAAGACCGGGACCTTTCTCACAATGAGCAGTTCTTC | CASSEDRDLSHNEQFF
TRBJ1-2 | . | TRBV6-5 | . | TGTGCCAGCAGGGGTCGGAGCTATGGCTACACCTTC | CASRGRSYGYTF
TRBJ1-2 | . | TRBV6-5 | . | TGTGCCAGCAGTTCCGGTGGGAATGCTAACTATGGCTACACCTTC | CASSSGGNANYGYTF